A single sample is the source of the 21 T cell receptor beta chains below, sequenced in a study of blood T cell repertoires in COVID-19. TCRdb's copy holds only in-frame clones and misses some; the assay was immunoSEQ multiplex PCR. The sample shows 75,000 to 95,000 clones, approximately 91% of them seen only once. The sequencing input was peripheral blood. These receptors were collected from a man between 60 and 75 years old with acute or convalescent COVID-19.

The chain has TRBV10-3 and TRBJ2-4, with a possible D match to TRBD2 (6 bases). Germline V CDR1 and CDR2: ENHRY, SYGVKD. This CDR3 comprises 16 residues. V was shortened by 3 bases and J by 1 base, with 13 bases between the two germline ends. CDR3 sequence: CAISEEASEAKNIQYF. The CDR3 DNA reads TGTGCCATCAGTGAAGAGGCTAGCGAGGCCAAAAACATTCAGTACTTC.

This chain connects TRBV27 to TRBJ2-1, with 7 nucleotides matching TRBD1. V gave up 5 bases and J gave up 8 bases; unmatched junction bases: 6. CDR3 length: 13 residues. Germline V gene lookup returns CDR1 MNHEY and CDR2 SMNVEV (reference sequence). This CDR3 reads CASSPQGYDEQFF. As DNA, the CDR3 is TGTGCCAGCAGTCCACAGGGGTACGATGAGCAGTTCTTC.

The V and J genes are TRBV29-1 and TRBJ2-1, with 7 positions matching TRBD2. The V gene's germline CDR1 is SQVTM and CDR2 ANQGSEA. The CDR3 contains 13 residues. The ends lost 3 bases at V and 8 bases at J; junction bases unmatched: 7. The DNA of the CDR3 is TGCAGCGTTGAGGGGGTGGGAGGGCATGAGCAGTTCTTC. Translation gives CSVEGVGGHEQFF.

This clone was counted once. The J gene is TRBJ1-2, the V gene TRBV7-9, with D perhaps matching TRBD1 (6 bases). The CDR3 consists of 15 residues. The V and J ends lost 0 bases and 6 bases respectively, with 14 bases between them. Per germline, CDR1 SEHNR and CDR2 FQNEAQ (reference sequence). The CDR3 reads CASSLAAGARDGYTF. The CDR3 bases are TGTGCCAGCAGCTTAGCGGCAGGGGCTAGGGATGGCTACACCTTC. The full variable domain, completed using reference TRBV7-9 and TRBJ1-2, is DTGVSQNPRHKITKRGQNVTFRCDPISEHNRLYWYRQTLGQGPEFLTYFQNEAQLEKSRLLSDRFSAERPKGSFSTLEIQRTEQGDSAMYLCASSLAAGARDGYTFGSGTRLTVV.

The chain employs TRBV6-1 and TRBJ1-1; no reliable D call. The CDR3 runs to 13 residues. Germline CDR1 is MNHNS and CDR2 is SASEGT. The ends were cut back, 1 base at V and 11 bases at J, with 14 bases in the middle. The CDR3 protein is CASSEDRLSEAFF. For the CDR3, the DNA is TGTGCCAGCAGTGAAGATAGGCTTTCGGAGGCTTTCTTT.

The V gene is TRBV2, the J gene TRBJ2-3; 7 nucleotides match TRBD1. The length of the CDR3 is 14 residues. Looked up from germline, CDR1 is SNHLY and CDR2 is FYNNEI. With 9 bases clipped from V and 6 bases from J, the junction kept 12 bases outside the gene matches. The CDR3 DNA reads TGTGCCAGAGAGTCGACAGGGCCGTACGATACGCAGTATTTT. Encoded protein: CARESTGPYDTQYF.

The CDR3 protein is CASSPIQGREKLFF. For the CDR3, the DNA is TGTGCCAGCTCACCTATCCAGGGTCGTGAAAAACTGTTTTTT. The J gene is TRBJ1-4, the V gene TRBV18; the D gene is possibly TRBD1 (5 bases). Germline V gene sequence: CDR1 KGHSH, CDR2 LQKENI. The CDR3 length is 14 residues. With 3 bases removed from V and 7 bases from J, the gap between germline ends came to 12 bases.

The DNA of the CDR3 is TGTGCCAGCAGTCGCCAGACAGGGGGCCAGATTTTGAACACTGAAGCTTTCTTT. It is translated as CASSRQTGGQILNTEAFF. V gene TRBV11-2 combines with J gene TRBJ1-1; 10 bases fit TRBD1. Germline assignment: CDR1 SGHAT and CDR2 FQNNGV. The CDR3 extends over 18 amino acids. Unmatched junction bases numbered 13, after V lost 6 bases and J lost 0 bases.

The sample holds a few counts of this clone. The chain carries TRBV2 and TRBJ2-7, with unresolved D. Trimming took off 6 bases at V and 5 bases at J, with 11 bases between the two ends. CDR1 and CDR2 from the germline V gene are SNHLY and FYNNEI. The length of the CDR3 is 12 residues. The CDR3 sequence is CASRRNYHEQYF. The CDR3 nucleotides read TGTGCCAGCAGGAGAAATTACCACGAGCAGTACTTC.

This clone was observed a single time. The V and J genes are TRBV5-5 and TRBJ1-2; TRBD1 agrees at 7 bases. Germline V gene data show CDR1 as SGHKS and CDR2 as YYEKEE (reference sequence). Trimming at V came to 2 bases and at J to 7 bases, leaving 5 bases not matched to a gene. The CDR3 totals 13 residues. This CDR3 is CASSLTGVGGYTF. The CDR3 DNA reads TGTGCCAGCAGCTTAACAGGGGTCGGTGGCTACACCTTC.

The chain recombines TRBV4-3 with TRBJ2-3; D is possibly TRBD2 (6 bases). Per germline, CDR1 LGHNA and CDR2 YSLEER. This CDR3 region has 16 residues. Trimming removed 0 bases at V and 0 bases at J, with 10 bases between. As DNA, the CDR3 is TGCGCCAGCAGCCAAGACTACGGGAGCAGCACAGATACGCAGTATTTT. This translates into CASSQDYGSSTDTQYF.

CDR3 DNA sequence: TGTGCCAGCAGCTCGGACAGGGGGTTGTCCTATAATTCACCCCTCCACTTT. This sequence encodes CASSSDRGLSYNSPLHF. V and J are TRBV11-3 and TRBJ1-6, with TRBD1 matching 10 bases. From germline, CDR1 is SGHNT and CDR2 YENEEA. The CDR3 length is 17 residues. The trim removed 4 bases at V and 1 base at J, leaving 4 bases unmatched.

CDR3 DNA sequence: TGTGCCAGCAGTGCCCAAGACAGGAACACTGAAGCTTTCTTT. It translates to CASSAQDRNTEAFF. The chain links TRBV28 to TRBJ1-1, with a possible D match to TRBD1 (5 bases). Germline V lookup: CDR1 MDHEN, CDR2 SYDVKM. The CDR3 has 14 residues. V dropped 5 bases and J dropped 1 base, with 11 bases sitting between them.

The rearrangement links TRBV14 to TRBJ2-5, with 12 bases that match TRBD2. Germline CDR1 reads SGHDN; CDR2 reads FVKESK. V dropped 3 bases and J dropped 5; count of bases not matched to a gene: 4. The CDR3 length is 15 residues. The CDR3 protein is CASSQDGLAGETQYF. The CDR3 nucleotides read TGTGCCAGCAGCCAGGATGGACTAGCGGGGGAGACCCAGTACTTC.

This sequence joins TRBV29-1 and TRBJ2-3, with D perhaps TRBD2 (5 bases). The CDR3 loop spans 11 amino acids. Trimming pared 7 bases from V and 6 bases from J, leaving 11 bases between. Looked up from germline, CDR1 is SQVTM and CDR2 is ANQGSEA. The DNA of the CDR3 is TGCAGCGCAGGAGGTGGGGATACGCAGTATTTT. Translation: CSAGGGDTQYF.

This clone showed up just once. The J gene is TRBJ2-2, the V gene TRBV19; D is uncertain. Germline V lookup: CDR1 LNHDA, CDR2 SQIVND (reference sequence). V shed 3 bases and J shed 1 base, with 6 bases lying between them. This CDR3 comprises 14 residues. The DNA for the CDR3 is TGTGCCAGTAGTATCAGTGAGAACACCGGGGAGCTGTTTTTT. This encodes CASSISENTGELFF.

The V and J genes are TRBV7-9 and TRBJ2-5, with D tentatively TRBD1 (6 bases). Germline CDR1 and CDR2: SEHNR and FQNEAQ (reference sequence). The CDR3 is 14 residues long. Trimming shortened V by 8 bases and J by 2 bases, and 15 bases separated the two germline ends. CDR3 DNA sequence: TGTGCCAGCGATCTGAGGACAGCGCAAGAGACCCAGTACTTC. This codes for CASDLRTAQETQYF.

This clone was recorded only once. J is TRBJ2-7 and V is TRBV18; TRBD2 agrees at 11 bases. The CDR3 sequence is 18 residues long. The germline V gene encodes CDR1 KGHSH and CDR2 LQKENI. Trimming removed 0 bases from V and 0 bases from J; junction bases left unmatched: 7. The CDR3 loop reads CASSPPGLAESSSYEQYF. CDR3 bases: TGTGCCAGCTCACCACCGGGACTAGCGGAGTCGAGCTCCTACGAGCAGTACTTC.

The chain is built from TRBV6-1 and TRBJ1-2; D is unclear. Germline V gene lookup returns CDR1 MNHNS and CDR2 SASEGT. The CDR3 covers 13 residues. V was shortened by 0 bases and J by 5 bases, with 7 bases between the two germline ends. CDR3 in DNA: TGTGCCAGCAGTGAAGCGGCGGTATATGGCTACACCTTC. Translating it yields CASSEAAVYGYTF.

CDR3 nucleotides: TGTGCCAGCACCTGGGGAAAGGAACAGGGGGAGCAGTACTTC. Its translation: CASTWGKEQGEQYF. This rearrangement joins TRBV2 to TRBJ2-7; 7 bases agree with TRBD1. After removal of 7 bases from V and 7 bases from J, the junction contained 13 bases not matched to a gene. Germline V CDR1 and CDR2: SNHLY, FYNNEI. The CDR3 has 14 amino acids. The entire variable domain, with the rest obtained from reference TRBV2 and TRBJ2-7, is as follows: EPEVTQTPSHQVTQMGQEVILRCVPISNHLYFYWYRQILGQKVEFLVSFYNNEISEKSEIFDDQFSVERPDGSNFTLKIRSTKLEDSAMYFCASTWGKEQGEQYFGPGTRLTVT.

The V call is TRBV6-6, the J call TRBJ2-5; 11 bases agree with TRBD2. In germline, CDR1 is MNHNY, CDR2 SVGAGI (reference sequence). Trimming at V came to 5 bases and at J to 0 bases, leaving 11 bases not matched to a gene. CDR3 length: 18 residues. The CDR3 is CASSPRSGRAAYQETQYF. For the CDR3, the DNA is TGTGCCAGCAGTCCCCGTAGCGGGAGGGCCGCGTACCAAGAGACCCAGTACTTC.